This TCR beta chain emerged from a study of T-cell memory formation after mild COVID-19 (dated by TCRdb to the early 2020s). Turning to the overall study: Most TCR sequence clusters were specific to one of the two donors. In two donors, T-cell clones that expanded and contracted after mild COVID-19 were followed by sequencing TCRalpha and TCRbeta repertoires longitudinally. Two young, previously healthy adult volunteers made up the cohort, one male and one female.

Broad study findings and their caveats: Some responding clones were found in pre-infection memory, which suggests that pre-existing cross-reactive memory T cells took part in the SARS-CoV-2 response. Whether the second-wave clones peaking on day 37 were SARS-CoV-2 specific was not confirmed. Contracting CD4+ clones appeared mostly in the CM and EM memory subsets, whereas CD8+ clones were enriched in EMRA. The study covered only a couple of mild cases, and larger cohorts including severe cases with pre-infection samples were considered necessary. Balanced CD4/CD8 phenotypes were observed for clones contracting from day 15 to 85, whereas a bias towards CD4+ was observed for a second wave of clones expanding from day 15 to 37.

Taken from the germline V gene, the CDR1 and CDR2 loops are KGHDR and SFDVKD. Counted from cysteine to phenylalanine, this CDR3 has 15 amino acids. CDR3 DNA is the only sequence kept; it has 45 bases, read in frame from the first base. V lost 5 bases and J lost 0 bases; the stretch between them is 13 bases long. TCRdb shows the sequencer as Illumina NovaSeq 6000. cDNA libraries for TCRalpha and TCRbeta were prepared by 5'RACE using constant-segment primers, with sample barcodes and unique molecular identifiers added. RNA was extracted from every sample with Trizol reagent. Amplification of the libraries took two PCR steps, and the second step added a second sample barcode plus Illumina TruSeq adapters. The libraries were sequenced on an Illumina NovaSeq using 2 x 150 bp paired-end reads. The study's processing was this. Reads were demultiplexed and collapsed into UMI-guided consensus sequences with migec v1.2.7. Using mixcr v2.1.11, UMI consensuses were aligned to TRA and TRB V and J templates and then assembled into clonotypes. Expanded or contracted clonotypes were those called significant by both edgeR and NoisET, with noise models trained on biological replicates. For edgeR calls, the thresholds were a false discovery rate-adjusted p below 0.01 and a log2 fold-change of 1. PCA with hierarchical clustering of max-normalized trajectories of the 1000 most abundant clonotypes was used as exploratory dynamics analysis. Each responding clone was given a CD4 or CD8 phenotype based on the CD4+ and CD8+ repertoires, which had been sequenced separately. TCRdb reanalyzed the raw reads on its own, using fastp at Q25 for trimming and MiXCR for clone calling, and kept in-frame beta chains. Rows with one shared CDR3 protein collapse into an entry with the most common genes and DNA. None of the V and J calls come from the authors' own analysis; TCRdb made them. Recorded for this sample are approximately 500,000 distinct CDR3 sequences; around a quarter of them occurred a single time. Jointly, the top ten make up approximately 12% of the sample.

This clonotype was found a few times. It has no known antigen specificity. Base qualities were left out, and no much larger clone turns up one base away. Ficoll-Paque density gradient centrifugation was used to isolate PBMCs. The sample consisted of PBMCs or a T cell subset sorted from them (not recorded which). The rearrangement joined TRBV24-1 to TRBJ2-7; a tentative D match to TRBD2 spans 6 bases. The TCR sequence derives from an adult woman who had mild COVID-19 (a few samples of this study predate the infection). The sample titles of this study are shuffled in the database, so cell type and time point are left out; the donor was told from shared clones. CDR3 protein: CATSGGGRFSYEQYF. The DNA sequence reads TGTGCCACCAGTGGGGGAGGCCGCTTCTCCTACGAGCAGTACTTC.